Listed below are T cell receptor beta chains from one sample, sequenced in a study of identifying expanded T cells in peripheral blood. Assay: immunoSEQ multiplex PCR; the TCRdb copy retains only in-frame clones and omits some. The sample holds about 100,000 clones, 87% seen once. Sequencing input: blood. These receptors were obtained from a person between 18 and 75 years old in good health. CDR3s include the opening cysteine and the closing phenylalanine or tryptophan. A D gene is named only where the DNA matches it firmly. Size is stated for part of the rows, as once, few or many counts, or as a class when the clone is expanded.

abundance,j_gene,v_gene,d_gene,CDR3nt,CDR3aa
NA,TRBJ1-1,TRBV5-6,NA,TGTGCCAGCAGCCCGAACCTAAACACTGAAGCTTTCTTT,CASSPNLNTEAFF
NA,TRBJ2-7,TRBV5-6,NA,TGTGCCAGCAGCGCTGGTGGGTACGAGCAGTACTTC,CASSAGGYEQYF
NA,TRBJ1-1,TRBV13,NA,TGTGCCAGCAGCTGGGGTACTGAAGCTTTCTTT,CASSWGTEAFF
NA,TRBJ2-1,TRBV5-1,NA,TGCGCCAGCAGCTTGTTCCAGGAACCCTACAATGAGCAGTTCTTC,CASSLFQEPYNEQFF
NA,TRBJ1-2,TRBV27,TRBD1,TGTGCCAGCAGTTCCCCCCGGGACAGGGGAAACTATGGCTACACCTTC,CASSSPRDRGNYGYTF
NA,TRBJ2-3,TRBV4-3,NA,TGCGCCAGCAGCCAAGGGATGGTGGGGGGAACCCCTGATACGCAGTATTTT,CASSQGMVGGTPDTQYF
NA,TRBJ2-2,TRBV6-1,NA,TGTGCCGCCCGTAAGTTTCGGACCACCGGGGAGCTGTTTTTT,CAARKFRTTGELFF
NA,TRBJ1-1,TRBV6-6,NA,TGTGCCAGCAGTTACGGGGGAAACACTGAAGCTTTCTTT,CASSYGGNTEAFF
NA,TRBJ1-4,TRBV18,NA,TGTGCCAGCTCACCAAGTGTGTCTATAGTGAGTAGGCTGTTTTTT,CASSPSVSIVSRLFF
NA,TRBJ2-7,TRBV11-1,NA,TGTGCCAGCAGCTTAGTTGTGGGAAGCGACGAGCAGTACTTC,CASSLVVGSDEQYF
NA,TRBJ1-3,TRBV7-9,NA,TGTGCCAGCAGCTTGGGAAGATCTGGAAACACCATATATTTT,CASSLGRSGNTIYF
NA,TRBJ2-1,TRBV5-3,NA,TGTGCCAGAAGCTTACGCCCGACTGCTAATGAGCAGTTCTTC,CARSLRPTANEQFF
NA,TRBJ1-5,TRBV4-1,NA,TGCGCCAGCAGCCGCGAAGGGGTTGTGAATCAGCCCCAGCATTTT,CASSREGVVNQPQHF
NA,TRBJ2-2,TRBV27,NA,TGTGCCAGCAAAAACGCCTATGGACTCAACACCGGGGAGCTGTTTTTT,CASKNAYGLNTGELFF
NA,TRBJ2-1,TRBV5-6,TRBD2,TGTGCCAGCAGCTTGGGACTAGCGGGAGACAATGAGCAGTTCTTC,CASSLGLAGDNEQFF
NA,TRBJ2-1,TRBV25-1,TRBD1,TGTGCCAGCAGTAAGTCAGGGGGAGATGAGCAGTTCTTC,CASSKSGGDEQFF
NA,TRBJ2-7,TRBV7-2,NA,TGTGCCAGCAGCGCCGACAGTATCCACGAGCAGTACTTC,CASSADSIHEQYF
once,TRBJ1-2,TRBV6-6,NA,TGTGCCAGCAGTCAAGGGACGGGAATATATGGCTACACCTTC,CASSQGTGIYGYTF
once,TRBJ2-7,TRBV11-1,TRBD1,TGTGCCAGCAGCTCATGGACTCCGGGACAGTCTGACGAGCAGTACTTC,CASSSWTPGQSDEQYF
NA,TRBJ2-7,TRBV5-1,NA,TGCGCCAGCAGAGGACAGATGGGGACCTACGAGCAGTACTTC,CASRGQMGTYEQYF
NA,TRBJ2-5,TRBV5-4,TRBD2,TGTGCCAGCAGCCCCTTCGGGACTAACCAAGAGACCCAGTACTTC,CASSPFGTNQETQYF
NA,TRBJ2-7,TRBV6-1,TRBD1,TGTGCCAGCAGTGAACTGATTACCGGGACAGGGAGACTCGAGCAGTACTTC,CASSELITGTGRLEQYF
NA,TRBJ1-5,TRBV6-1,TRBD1,TGTGCCAGCAGTGAACGCCGGACAGGGACACCCCAGCATTTT,CASSERRTGTPQHF
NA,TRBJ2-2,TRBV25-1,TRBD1,TGTGCCAGCAGTGAAAGATTACAGGGGGCCGGGGAGCTGTTTTTT,CASSERLQGAGELFF
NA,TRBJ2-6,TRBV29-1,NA,TGCAGCGTTGAAGGAGCAGGATCTGGGGCCAACGTCCTGACTTTC,CSVEGAGSGANVLTF
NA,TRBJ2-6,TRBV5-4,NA,TGTGCCAGCAGCCCGGCAGGCGGGACCCCTGGGGCCAACGTCCTGACTTTC,CASSPAGGTPGANVLTF
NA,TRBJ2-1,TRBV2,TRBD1,TGTGCCAGCATTCTGACAGGGGCGGTTCGGCAGTTCTTC,CASILTGAVRQFF
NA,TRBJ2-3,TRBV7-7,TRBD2,TGTGCCAGCAGTCCGGGACTAGCGGCAGATACGCAGTATTTT,CASSPGLAADTQYF
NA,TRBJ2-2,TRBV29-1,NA,TGCAGCGGACAGGCCAGCGGGGAGCTGTTTTTT,CSGQASGELFF
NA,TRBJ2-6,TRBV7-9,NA,TGTGCCAGCCCCGAATCTGGGGCCAACGTCCTGACTTTC,CASPESGANVLTF
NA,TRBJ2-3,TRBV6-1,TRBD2,TGTGCCAGCAGTGTTCGACTAGCGGGGCTCACAGATACGCAGTATTTT,CASSVRLAGLTDTQYF
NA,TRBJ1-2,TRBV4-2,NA,TGTGCCAGCAGCCAAGAAATTTGGGTGGACTACACCTTC,CASSQEIWVDYTF
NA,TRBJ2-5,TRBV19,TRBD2,TGTGCCAGTAGTACCCAATCGACTAGCGGGGGGGCGAAGACCCAGTACTTC,CASSTQSTSGGAKTQYF
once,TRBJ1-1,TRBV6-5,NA,TGTGCCAGCAGTTACGGTCAGGGCGGTGAGGCTTTCTTT,CASSYGQGGEAFF
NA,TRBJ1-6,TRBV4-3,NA,TGCGCCAGCAGCCAAGATAAGACTTTATCACCCCTCCACTTT,CASSQDKTLSPLHF
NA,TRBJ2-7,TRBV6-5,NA,TGTGCCAGCAGATACACCGGGACGGGGAGCCGCGAGCAGTACTTC,CASRYTGTGSREQYF